These T cell receptor beta chains were read from a single sample in a study of blood T cell repertoires in COVID-19. Sequencing was performed with immunoSEQ multiplex PCR; in TCRdb, only in-frame clones are kept and a portion is missing. This sample has some 11,000 clones, with about 85% found just once. What was sequenced was peripheral blood. Receptors originate from a man aged 30-40 years with active or convalescent COVID-19. CDR3s include the opening cysteine and the closing phenylalanine or tryptophan. A D gene is named only where the DNA matches it firmly. Expanded clones are given a class, and other clones once, few, many or no size at all.

TRBJ2-1 | NA | TRBV14 | 17 | few | TGTGCCAGCAGCCAAGATCTTGGCCCCCTAGCCTACAATGAGCAGTTCTTC | CASSQDLGPLAYNEQFF
TRBJ1-3 | NA | TRBV12-3/TRBV12-4 | 10 | once | TGTGCCAGCAGTCGGGACACCATATATTTT | CASSRDTIYF
TRBJ2-3 | NA | TRBV4-1 | 12 | NA | TGCGCCAGCCGTTCTAGCACAGATACGCAGTATTTT | CASRSSTDTQYF
TRBJ2-4 | TRBD2 | TRBV6-6 | 15 | NA | TGTGCCAGCAGTTACGGAGCGGGGGGGCTTAACATTCAGTACTTC | CASSYGAGGLNIQYF
TRBJ1-2 | NA | TRBV3-1/TRBV3-2 | 14 | NA | TGTGCCAGCAGCCAAGATACGGGGAGTTATGGCTACACCTTC | CASSQDTGSYGYTF
TRBJ1-2 | NA | TRBV29-1 | 12 | once | TGCAGCGTTGTTCCGGACACCTATGGCTACACCTTC | CSVVPDTYGYTF
TRBJ2-2 | TRBD2 | TRBV3-1/TRBV3-2 | 18 | NA | TGTGCCAGCAGCCTTTGGGCTAGCGGGGGTTTTAACACCGGGGAGCTGTTTTTT | CASSLWASGGFNTGELFF
TRBJ1-2 | TRBD1 | TRBV3-1/TRBV3-2 | 13 | NA | TGTGCCAGCAGCACGGACAGGATCTATGGCTACACCTTC | CASSTDRIYGYTF
TRBJ2-5 | NA | TRBV9 | 14 | NA | TGTGCCAGCAGCGCGGGGGTGGGGCAAGAGACCCAGTACTTC | CASSAGVGQETQYF
TRBJ2-1 | TRBD1 | TRBV11-2 | 17 | NA | TGTGCCAGCAGCTTAGACAGGGGGCCCGCGGTGTGGAATGAGCAGTTCTTC | CASSLDRGPAVWNEQFF
TRBJ1-5 | NA | TRBV6-2/TRBV6-3 | 15 | NA | TGTGCCAGCAGTTACTCGATAGGACAGTTGCAGCCCCAGCATTTT | CASSYSIGQLQPQHF
TRBJ1-6 | NA | TRBV7-8 | 14 | NA | TGTGCCAGCAGCTTAGTTGGGCAGAATTCACCCCTCCACTTT | CASSLVGQNSPLHF
TRBJ1-1 | NA | TRBV7-2 | 13 | medium-sized | TGTGCCAGCAGCTTAAGTGGGGGGACTGAAGCTTTCTTT | CASSLSGGTEAFF
TRBJ1-2 | TRBD1 | TRBV29-1 | 16 | NA | TGCAGCGTTGAAGATAACGGGGACAGTTCAAACTATGGCTACACCTTC | CSVEDNGDSSNYGYTF
TRBJ2-4 | TRBD2 | TRBV3-1/TRBV3-2 | 16 | NA | TGTGCCAGCAGCCTCGGACTAGCGGGGGTGAAAAACATTCAGTACTTC | CASSLGLAGVKNIQYF
TRBJ2-5 | TRBD2 | TRBV5-1 | 16 | once | TGCGCCAGCAGCTTGGAACTAGCGGGGGGCACAGAGACCCAGTACTTC | CASSLELAGGTETQYF
TRBJ1-3 | NA | TRBV11-2 | 17 | NA | TGTGCCAGCAGCTTCCTCGGCGCGGGGATCGCTGGAAACACCATATATTTT | CASSFLGAGIAGNTIYF
TRBJ2-3 | NA | TRBV24-1 | 16 | NA | TGTGCCACCAGTGATGCCCGCGACAGCCTCACAGATACGCAGTATTTT | CATSDARDSLTDTQYF
TRBJ2-7 | NA | TRBV15 | 19 | NA | TGTGCCACCAGCAGAGGGTTAAGGACAGCCCGGATATTCTCCTACGAGCAGTACTTC | CATSRGLRTARIFSYEQYF
TRBJ1-2 | TRBD1 | TRBV28 | 17 | NA | TGTGCCAGCAGTTTATTGGGTCCCAGGGGGCTGGGGGATGGCTACACCTTC | CASSLLGPRGLGDGYTF
TRBJ2-1 | NA | TRBV7-3 | 16 | NA | TGTGCCAGCAGCGCCAAAAGAGAACTATCCTACAATGAGCAGTTCTTC | CASSAKRELSYNEQFF
TRBJ1-3 | NA | TRBV4-1 | 16 | NA | TGCGCCAGCAGCCGAGGTCGGCAGAGCTCTGGAAACACCATATATTTT | CASSRGRQSSGNTIYF
TRBJ1-2 | NA | TRBV29-1 | 13 | NA | TGCAGCGTTGATGGGATGGGGGGCTATGGCTACACCTTC | CSVDGMGGYGYTF
TRBJ2-6 | NA | TRBV30 | 16 | NA | TGTGCCCACAACCGCGGACAGAGCTCTGGGGCCAACGTCCTGACTTTC | CAHNRGQSSGANVLTF
TRBJ1-3 | NA | TRBV10-3 | 15 | NA | TGTGCCATCAGAGCGCAGGGGATGGCGGGAAACACCATATATTTT | CAIRAQGMAGNTIYF
TRBJ2-1 | TRBD1 | TRBV24-1 | 14 | NA | TGTGCCACCAGTCCGGGACAGGGATTGAATGAGCAGTTCTTC | CATSPGQGLNEQFF
TRBJ2-2 | TRBD2 | TRBV19 | 15 | NA | TGTGCCAGTAGTATAGGGAGCGGGGGATCCGGGGAGCTGTTTTTT | CASSIGSGGSGELFF
TRBJ2-2 | TRBD1 | TRBV2 | 15 | NA | TGTGCCAGCAGTGAGGGGACAGGTGGTACCGGGGAGCTGTTTTTT | CASSEGTGGTGELFF
TRBJ1-5 | TRBD1 | TRBV7-8 | 14 | NA | TGTGCCAGCAGCTTGGGGACAGACAATCAGCCCCAGCATTTT | CASSLGTDNQPQHF
TRBJ2-1 | TRBD2 | TRBV11-2 | 19 | NA | TGTGCCAGCAGCTCAAACTATAGAGGACTAGCGGGGCTCGGGAATGAGCAGTTCTTC | CASSSNYRGLAGLGNEQFF
TRBJ1-3 | NA | TRBV6-5 | 14 | few | TGTGCCAGCAGTTACGCCGGAGCGGAGGACACCATATATTTT | CASSYAGAEDTIYF
TRBJ1-2 | TRBD1 | TRBV24-1 | 11 | NA | TGTGCCAGCCAGGGGGACTATGGCTACACCTTC | CASQGDYGYTF
TRBJ1-3 | NA | TRBV11-3 | 16 | NA | TGTGCCAGCAGCCCCGGGACTTCCAGAGATGGAAACACCATATATTTT | CASSPGTSRDGNTIYF
TRBJ1-1 | NA | TRBV29-1 | 13 | NA | TGCAGCATGACAGGACACATGAACACTGAAGCTTTCTTT | CSMTGHMNTEAFF
TRBJ2-1 | TRBD2 | TRBV10-3 | 15 | NA | TGTGCCATCCGAGAAAGGACTAGCGGGGACAATGAGCAGTTCTTC | CAIRERTSGDNEQFF
TRBJ1-5 | NA | TRBV6-6 | 14 | NA | TGTGCCAGCAGGACAGATCCTAGCAATCAGCCCCAGCATTTT | CASRTDPSNQPQHF
TRBJ1-6 | NA | TRBV5-1 | 14 | NA | TGCGCCAGCAGCTTCGGGGACAAGAATTCACCCCTCCACTTT | CASSFGDKNSPLHF
TRBJ1-2 | NA | TRBV3-1/TRBV3-2 | 12 | NA | TGTGCCAGCAGCGCCCAGAACTATGGCTACACCTTC | CASSAQNYGYTF
TRBJ1-3 | TRBD1 | TRBV5-4 | 13 | NA | TGTGCCAGCAGCTTCCGAGGGGGCATCTCCTGGAATTTT | CASSFRGGISWNF
TRBJ2-1 | TRBD1 | TRBV2 | 14 | NA | TGTGCCAGCAGTCGGACAGGGCCCTACAATGAGCAGTTCTTC | CASSRTGPYNEQFF